A selection of T cell receptor beta chains follows, all from one sample in a study of blood T cell repertoires in COVID-19. Repertoires were generated with immunoSEQ multiplex PCR, while TCRdb's copy carries only in-frame clones and drops some. The table lists around 280,000 clones, about 86% of them singletons. Source material: peripheral blood. These receptors all come from a woman aged 30 to 39 who had recovered from COVID-19. The CDR3 runs from the conserved cysteine through the conserved F or W. D genes are given only for firm matches. Rows may omit the clone size; those that give it use once, few, many or a size class.

len	abundance	v_gene	d_gene	j_gene	CDR3nt	CDR3aa
16	.	TRBV11-2	.	TRBJ2-3	TGTGCCAGCAGCCATTTGCAGGGGCGAGGCACAGATACGCAGTATTTT	CASSHLQGRGTDTQYF
14	.	TRBV29-1	.	TRBJ2-4	TGCAGCGTTGAAACTGGAGGGGCCAAAAACATTCAGTACTTC	CSVETGGAKNIQYF
13	.	TRBV28	.	TRBJ2-7	TGTGCCAGCTCATTCCTCAGGGGCGACGAGCAGTACTTC	CASSFLRGDEQYF
18	.	TRBV7-2	TRBD2	TRBJ2-1	TGTGCCAGCAGCTTGCGTCTCCTAGCGGTAGTCTCCTACAATGAGCAGTTCTTC	CASSLRLLAVVSYNEQFF
15	.	TRBV28	.	TRBJ1-5	TGTGCCAGCAGTTTATTCCCGCAGGGTGGGCAGCCCCAGCATTTT	CASSLFPQGGQPQHF
15	once	TRBV18	.	TRBJ2-7	TGTGCCAGCTCGTCGACAGGAGAATACTCCTACGAGCAGTACTTC	CASSSTGEYSYEQYF
15	.	TRBV11-2	.	TRBJ1-6	TGTGCCAGCAGCCAGGGAGGGGGGAGGCATTCACCCCTCCACTTT	CASSQGGGRHSPLHF
16	.	TRBV7-8	TRBD1	TRBJ2-7	TGTGCCAGCAGCCAGAATCGGGGACAGGGGCGCTACGAGCAGTACTTC	CASSQNRGQGRYEQYF
16	.	TRBV5-1	.	TRBJ1-1	TGCGCCAGCAGCTTGGTCGGACCACAGGGAAACACTGAAGCTTTCTTT	CASSLVGPQGNTEAFF
16	.	TRBV27	TRBD1	TRBJ1-2	TGTGCCAGCAGTCCCCTCATGGGACAGCTATTATATGGCTACACCTTC	CASSPLMGQLLYGYTF
12	.	TRBV7-9	.	TRBJ2-3	TGTGCCAGCAGCGCTAACTTAGATACGCAGTATTTT	CASSANLDTQYF
15	.	TRBV6-5	TRBD2	TRBJ2-1	TGTGCCAGCAGTTACTTAGCGGGAGAAGGCAATGAGCAGTTCTTC	CASSYLAGEGNEQFF
12	.	TRBV2	TRBD1	TRBJ2-7	TGTGCCAGCCACGGGACAGAATACGAGCAGTACTTC	CASHGTEYEQYF
15	.	TRBV6-6	TRBD2	TRBJ2-5	TGTGCCAGCACTTTGGGACTAGCGGATCAAGAGACCCAGTACTTC	CASTLGLADQETQYF
14	.	TRBV28	.	TRBJ1-1	TGTGCCAGCAGTCTACCTGCAGGGTACACTGAAGCTTTCTTT	CASSLPAGYTEAFF
16	once	TRBV5-6	TRBD1	TRBJ2-5	TGTGCCAGCAGCTCACACACATCGACAGGGGAGGAGACCCAGTACTTC	CASSSHTSTGEETQYF
15	.	TRBV3-1/TRBV3-2	.	TRBJ2-1	TGTGCCAGCAGCCAAGTTCGGGAGATTGGGAATGAGCAGTTCTTC	CASSQVREIGNEQFF
16	.	TRBV5-1	TRBD1	TRBJ1-6	TGCGCCAGCAGCTTCAACCTACAGGGGACGAATTCACCCCTCCACTTT	CASSFNLQGTNSPLHF
14	.	TRBV4-3	.	TRBJ2-7	TGCGCCAGCAGCCAAGATACAGGGACGTACGAGCAGTACTTC	CASSQDTGTYEQYF
13	.	TRBV12-3/TRBV12-4	.	TRBJ2-7	TGTGCCAGCAGTTTACGAGGGTTACACGAGCAGTACTTC	CASSLRGLHEQYF
13	.	TRBV11-3	.	TRBJ1-1	TGTGCCAGCAGCCTCCTGAGAAACACTGAAGCTTTCTTT	CASSLLRNTEAFF
11	.	TRBV5-1	.	TRBJ2-3	TGCGCCAGCAGCTTGGACTATACGCAGTATTTT	CASSLDYTQYF
13	.	TRBV6-2/TRBV6-3	.	TRBJ2-2	TGTGCCAGCAGTTATTTGCGGACCGGGGAGCTGTTTTTT	CASSYLRTGELFF
13	.	TRBV10-2	TRBD1	TRBJ2-7	TGCGCCAGCAGCTACCGACAGGGTTACGAGCAGTACTTC	CASSYRQGYEQYF
13	once	TRBV6-5	.	TRBJ1-1	TGTGCCAGCAGAACAGACAGGAACACTGAAGCTTTCTTT	CASRTDRNTEAFF
17	.	TRBV6-2/TRBV6-3	.	TRBJ2-1	TGTGCCAGCAGTTACTCTGCACGGGGGGCTTCCTACAATGAGCAGTTCTTC	CASSYSARGASYNEQFF
14	.	TRBV28	.	TRBJ1-6	TGTGCCAGCAGTCCTCGAAACGGGAATTCACCCCTCCACTTT	CASSPRNGNSPLHF
11	.	TRBV19	.	TRBJ2-7	TGTGCCAGTAGTAGTAACTACGAGCAGTACTTC	CASSSNYEQYF
14	.	TRBV5-1	.	TRBJ2-3	TGCGCCAGCAGCTTATTACGGGGCACAGATACGCAGTATTTT	CASSLLRGTDTQYF
14	.	TRBV14	TRBD2	TRBJ2-7	TGTGCCAGCAGCCAGGGGGGGTTGGCGGACGAGCAGTACTTC	CASSQGGLADEQYF
15	.	TRBV7-9	TRBD2	TRBJ2-5	TGTGCCAGCAGCTTAGACCCTAGCGGGAAAGAGACCCAGTACTTC	CASSLDPSGKETQYF
16	few	TRBV10-1	.	TRBJ2-1	TGCGCCAGCAGTGAGTCGAGGGTGTTCTCCTACAATGAGCAGTTCTTC	CASSESRVFSYNEQFF